The 20 T cell receptor beta chains below come from one sample, sequenced in a study of cytotoxic CD8 clonotypes in ibrutinib-treated CLL listed by TCRdb under 2021. The receptor library was made with the immunoSEQ multiplex PCR assay. TCRdb carries this immuneACCESS record with in-frame sequences only. Its versions omit some clonotypes, under half of them owing to an unresolved V gene in the studies checked, with the rest unexplained. This sample holds around 250,000 clones; 70% were observed only once. Approximately 15% of the sample is taken by the ten largest. The time point label corresponds to: roughly 23 months on ibrutinib. The material sequenced was PBMCs, taken after 24 months of ibrutinib treatment. These TCRs come from a human donor with chronic lymphocytic leukemia.

The V and J genes are TRBV29-1 and TRBJ1-5; D is unclear. The CDR3 consists of 13 residues. The germline V gene has CDR1 SQVTM and CDR2 ANQGSEA. The germline V and J ends were trimmed by 7 bases and 0 bases, with 10 bases remaining between them. In DNA form, the CDR3 reads TGCAGCGCTGGAGGCAGTAGCAATCAGCCCCAGCATTTT. Its protein product is CSAGGSSNQPQHF. The whole variable domain, remainder taken from reference TRBV29-1 and TRBJ1-5, is SAVISQKPSRDICQRGTSLTIQCQVDSQVTMMFWYRQQPGQSLTLIATANQGSEATYESGFVIDKFPISRPNLTFSTLTVSNMSPEDSSIYLCSAGGSSNQPQHFGDGTRLSIL.

This clone has only one observation. CDR3 nucleotide sequence: TGTGCCAGCAGCGTAGGAGGGTTTGGCGTCGAGCAGTACTTC. This codes for CASSVGGFGVEQYF. V gene TRBV9 combines with J gene TRBJ2-7; possible D gene TRBD2, 5 bases. V lost 0 bases to trimming and J lost 6 bases, with 13 bases between them. The CDR3 covers 14 residues. Germline V CDR1 and CDR2: SGDLS, YYNGEE.

The rearrangement uses TRBV2 and TRBJ1-2; 10 bases map to TRBD1. The germline CDR1 and CDR2 sequences are SNHLY and FYNNEI. CDR3 length equals 19 residues. With V trimmed by 0 bases and J by 8 bases, 18 bases remained unmatched. Written as DNA, the CDR3 is TGTGCCAGCAGTGAAGCCCCAGGGAGACAGGGGGCCATCGGACGGGGCTACACCTTC. It codes for CASSEAPGRQGAIGRGYTF.

The chain employs TRBV2 and TRBJ2-7, with a tentative D call TRBD1 (5 bases). The germline CDR1 and CDR2 sequences are SNHLY and FYNNEI. There are 13 residues in the CDR3. The germline V and J ends were trimmed by 10 bases and 6 bases, with 19 bases remaining between them. CDR3 protein: CATMLDNPSEQYF. The CDR3 nucleotides are TGTGCCACCATGCTGGACAATCCCTCCGAGCAGTACTTC.

V is TRBV4-2 and J is TRBJ2-7; TRBD1 might be the D (5 bases). Trimming cost V 2 bases and J 3 bases, with 5 bases left between them. The CDR3 has 12 amino acids. Germline V lookup: CDR1 LGHNA, CDR2 YNFKEQ. CDR3 region: CASSQQGYEQYF. The CDR3 DNA reads TGTGCCAGCAGCCAACAGGGCTACGAGCAGTACTTC.

This chain uses TRBV19 with TRBJ2-7, with D perhaps being TRBD1 or TRBD2 (5 bases each). Germline V CDR1 and CDR2: LNHDA, SQIVND (reference sequence). The CDR3 is 14 residues long. V shed 4 bases and J shed 4 bases, with 14 bases lying between them. The CDR3 here is CASSSGPGPYEQYF. The DNA for the CDR3 is TGTGCCAGTAGTAGCGGGCCGGGGCCATACGAGCAGTACTTC.

The rearrangement joins TRBV7-6 to TRBJ2-2; D not resolved. This CDR3 is 14 amino acids long. Germline CDR1 SGHVS, CDR2 FNYEAQ. Trimming pared 5 bases from V and 4 bases from J, leaving 11 bases between. The CDR3 nucleotides read TGTGCCAGCAGCCACGCAGTCGGCACCGGGGAGCTGTTTTTT. This encodes CASSHAVGTGELFF.

The V call is TRBV29-1, the J call TRBJ1-1; D may be TRBD1 (5 bases). Germline values: CDR1 SQVTM, CDR2 ANQGSEA. Trimming removed 6 bases from V and 11 bases from J, with 22 bases in between. This CDR3 contains 13 residues. The DNA of the CDR3 is TGCAGCGTGCGAACGGGACTCCTGTTAAATGCTTTCTTT. It yields the protein CSVRTGLLLNAFF.

V gene TRBV14 combines with J gene TRBJ2-2; D is unclear. The CDR3 covers 14 residues. V dropped 3 bases and J dropped 7 bases, with 12 bases sitting between them. Germline V gives CDR1 SGHDN, CDR2 FVKESK. The CDR3: CASSQGSIDGELFF. In DNA form, the CDR3 reads TGTGCCAGCAGCCAGGGCAGTATCGACGGGGAGCTGTTTTTT.

The chain joins TRBV4-3 to TRBJ2-1; TRBD2 is a possible D gene (6 bases). The CDR3 covers 17 residues. V was clipped by 0 bases and J by 5 bases, with 17 bases between them. The germline V gene has CDR1 LGHNA and CDR2 YSLEER. The CDR3 sequence: CASSQDPSGGLNNEQFF. For the CDR3, the DNA is TGCGCCAGCAGCCAAGATCCCTCCGGAGGGCTCAACAATGAGCAGTTCTTC.

This chain connects TRBV28 to TRBJ2-7; D not resolved. Trimming cost V 10 bases and J 7 bases, with 26 bases left between them. CDR3 length: 15 amino acids. From germline, CDR1 is MDHEN and CDR2 SYDVKM. The CDR3 nucleotides are TGTGCCACCACCCTTTTTGCGACCGTGAGAAGGGAGCAGTACTTC. Residues: CATTLFATVRREQYF.

The V call is TRBV13, the J call TRBJ2-7; D might be TRBD1 (6 bases). V was clipped by 4 bases and J by 6 bases, with 19 bases between them. The CDR3 covers 15 residues. CDR1 is PRHDT, CDR2 FYEKMQ, per germline (reference sequence). CDR3 sequence: CASSSRPGTLLEQYF. The CDR3 DNA follows: TGTGCCAGCAGCTCCCGCCCGGGGACACTTCTCGAGCAGTACTTC.

This chain connects TRBV5-1 to TRBJ2-5, with TRBD2 matching 7 bases. The V gene's germline CDR1 is SGHRS and CDR2 YFSETQ. The CDR3 sequence is 14 residues long. V dropped 4 bases and J dropped 5; count of bases not matched to a gene: 8. CDR3 nucleotides: TGCGCCAGCAGCGGGGGAGGGCCTGGGGAGACCCAGTACTTC. This encodes CASSGGGPGETQYF.

This clone was observed once. The chain uses TRBV6-6 and TRBJ1-1; D not certain. Germline lookup yields CDR1 MNHNY and CDR2 SVGAGI (reference sequence). Trimming took 0 bases from V and 5 from J, leaving 10 bases between them. The CDR3 sequence is 14 residues long. The CDR3 sequence: CASSYSRSGTEAFF. Here the CDR3 DNA reads TGTGCCAGCAGTTACTCTAGGTCGGGTACTGAAGCTTTCTTT.

The J gene is TRBJ1-1, the V gene TRBV28; 10 bases match TRBD1. CDR1 is MDHEN, CDR2 SYDVKM, per germline. This CDR3 region has 14 residues. V trimming: 8 bases; J trimming: 6 bases; junction bases outside the gene matches: 9. This CDR3 reads CASLRQGAFPEAFF. DNA for the CDR3: TGTGCCAGCCTCCGACAGGGGGCTTTTCCTGAAGCTTTCTTT.

The CDR3: CASSVGGGGNTIYF. In DNA, the CDR3 is TGTGCCAGCAGCGTGGGGGGCGGCGGAAACACCATATATTTT. The rearrangement joins TRBV9 to TRBJ1-3, with D possibly matching TRBD1 (6 bases). The CDR3 has 14 residues. V lost 2 bases to trimming and J lost 4 bases, with 10 bases between them. CDR1 and CDR2 (germline): SGDLS, YYNGEE.

The V and J genes are TRBV25-1 and TRBJ2-5, with no clear D. This CDR3 contains 13 residues. V was trimmed by 8 bases and J by 2 bases, leaving 12 bases between them. Germline V lookup: CDR1 MGHDK, CDR2 SYGVNS. The CDR3 sequence is CASLKQQQETQYF. CDR3 sequence (DNA): TGTGCCAGCCTAAAGCAGCAGCAAGAGACCCAGTACTTC.

The V call is TRBV5-1, the J call TRBJ2-2, with unresolved D. Trimming left V 3 bases short and J 2 bases short, with 11 bases between. Germline V gene data show CDR1 as SGHRS and CDR2 as YFSETQ. The CDR3 runs to 15 residues. In DNA form, the CDR3 reads TGCGCCAGCAGCTACCGGACCGGAAACACCGGGGAGCTGTTTTTT. It is translated as CASSYRTGNTGELFF.

The V gene is TRBV7-8, the J gene TRBJ1-2; D uncertain. The CDR3 contains 13 residues. The V gene lost 5 bases and the J gene lost 2 bases, with 9 bases spanning the gap. Germline V lookup: CDR1 SGHVS, CDR2 FQNEAQ. The CDR3 nucleotides are TGTGCCAGCAGCCCGGACGTCAACTATGGCTACACCTTC. Residues: CASSPDVNYGYTF. Full variable domain (missing parts from reference TRBV7-8 and TRBJ1-2): GAGVSQSPRYKVAKRGQDVALRCDPISGHVSLFWYQQALGQGPEFLTYFQNEAQLDKSGLPSDRFFAERPEGSVSTLKIQRTQQEDSAVYLCASSPDVNYGYTFGSGTRLTVV.

This chain uses TRBV27 with TRBJ1-5; possible D gene TRBD1, 5 bases. The germline gives CDR1 MNHEY, CDR2 SMNVEV (reference sequence). The length of the CDR3 is 15 residues. V was shortened by 0 bases and J by 5 bases, with 11 bases between the two germline ends. Here the CDR3 DNA reads TGTGCCAGCAGTTTATCCGGCCAGGGCGATCAGCCCCAGCATTTT. Protein product: CASSLSGQGDQPQHF.